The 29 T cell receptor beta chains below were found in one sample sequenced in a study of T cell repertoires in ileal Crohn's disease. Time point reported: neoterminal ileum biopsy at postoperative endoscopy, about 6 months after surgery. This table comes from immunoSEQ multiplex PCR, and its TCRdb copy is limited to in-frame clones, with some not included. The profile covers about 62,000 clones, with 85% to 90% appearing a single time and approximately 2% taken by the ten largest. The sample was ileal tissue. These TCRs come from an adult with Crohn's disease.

The CDR3 reads CASSTFEDTGELFF. CDR3 nucleotide sequence: TGTGCCAGCAGCACATTCGAGGACACCGGGGAGCTGTTTTTT. This sequence joins TRBV6-6 and TRBJ2-2; D remains ambiguous. From germline, CDR1 is MNHNY and CDR2 SVGAGI (reference sequence). With 6 bases removed from V and 3 bases from J, the gap between germline ends came to 11 bases. There are 14 residues in the CDR3.

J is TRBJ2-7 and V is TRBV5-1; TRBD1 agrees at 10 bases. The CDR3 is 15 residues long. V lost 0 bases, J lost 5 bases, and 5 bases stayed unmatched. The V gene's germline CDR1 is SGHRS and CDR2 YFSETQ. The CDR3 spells CASSLEGQGLDEQYV. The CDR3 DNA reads TGCGCCAGCAGCTTGGAGGGACAGGGGTTGGACGAGCAGTACGTC.

CDR3 in DNA: TGCGCCAGCAGTCCGGACAGGAGGGGGAATCAGCCCCAGCATTTT. Amino acid sequence: CASSPDRRGNQPQHF. The chain has TRBV4-3 and TRBJ1-5, with 7 nucleotides matching TRBD1. V was pared by 6 bases and J by 4 bases, with 9 bases of the junction left unmatched. This CDR3 contains 15 residues. Germline loops: CDR1 LGHNA, CDR2 YSLEER.

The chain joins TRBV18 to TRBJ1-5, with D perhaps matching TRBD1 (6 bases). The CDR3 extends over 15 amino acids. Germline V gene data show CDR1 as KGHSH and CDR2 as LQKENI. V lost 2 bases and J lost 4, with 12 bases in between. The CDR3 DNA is TGTGCCAGCTCACCAAGCCAGGGGTGGAATCAGCCCCAGCATTTT. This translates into CASSPSQGWNQPQHF.

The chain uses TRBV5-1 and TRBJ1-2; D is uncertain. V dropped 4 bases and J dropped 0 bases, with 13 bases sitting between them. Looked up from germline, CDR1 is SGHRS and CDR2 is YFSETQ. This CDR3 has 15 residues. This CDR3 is CASSPVEGANYGYTF. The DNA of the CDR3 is TGCGCCAGCAGCCCGGTTGAGGGCGCTAACTATGGCTACACCTTC. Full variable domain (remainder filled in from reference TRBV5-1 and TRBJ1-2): KAGVTQTPRYLIKTRGQQVTLSCSPISGHRSVSWYQQTPGQGLQFLFEYFSETQRNKGNFPGRFSGRQFSNSRSEMNVSTLELGDSALYLCASSPVEGANYGYTFGSGTRLTVV.

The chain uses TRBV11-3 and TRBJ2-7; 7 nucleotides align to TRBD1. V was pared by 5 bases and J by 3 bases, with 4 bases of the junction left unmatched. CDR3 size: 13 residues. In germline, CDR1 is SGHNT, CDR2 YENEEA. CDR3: CASSGTDHYEQYF. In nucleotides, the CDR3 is TGTGCCAGCAGCGGGACAGATCACTACGAGCAGTACTTC.

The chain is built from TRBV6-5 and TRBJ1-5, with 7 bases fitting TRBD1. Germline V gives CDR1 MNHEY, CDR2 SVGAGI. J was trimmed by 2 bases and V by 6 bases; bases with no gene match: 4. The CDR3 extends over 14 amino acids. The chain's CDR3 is CASSLGTGNQPQHF. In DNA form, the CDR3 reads TGTGCCAGCAGCCTAGGGACAGGCAATCAGCCCCAGCATTTT.

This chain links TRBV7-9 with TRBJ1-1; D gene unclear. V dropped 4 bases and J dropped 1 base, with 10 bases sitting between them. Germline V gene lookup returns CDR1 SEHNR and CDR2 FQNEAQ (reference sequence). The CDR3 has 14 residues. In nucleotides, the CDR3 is TGTGCCAGCAGCTACTGGGCGCAGAACACTGAAGCTTTCTTT. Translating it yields CASSYWAQNTEAFF.

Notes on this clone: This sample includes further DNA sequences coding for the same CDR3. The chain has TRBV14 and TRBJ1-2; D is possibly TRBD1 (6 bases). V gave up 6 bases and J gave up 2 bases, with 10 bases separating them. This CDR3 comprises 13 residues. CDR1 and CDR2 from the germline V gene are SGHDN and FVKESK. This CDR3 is CASSQGTNYGYTF. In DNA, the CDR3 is TGTGCCAGCAGTCAGGGGACCAACTATGGCTACACCTTC.

The CDR3 DNA reads TGTGCCAGCAGTTCCCAGGGCTCCTATAATTCACCCCTCCACTTT. The encoded protein is CASSSQGSYNSPLHF. V gene TRBV27 combines with J gene TRBJ1-6; possible D gene TRBD1, 5 bases. CDR3 length: 15 amino acids. Germline assignment: CDR1 MNHEY and CDR2 SMNVEV (reference sequence). The V and J ends lost 4 bases and 0 bases respectively, with 7 bases between them.

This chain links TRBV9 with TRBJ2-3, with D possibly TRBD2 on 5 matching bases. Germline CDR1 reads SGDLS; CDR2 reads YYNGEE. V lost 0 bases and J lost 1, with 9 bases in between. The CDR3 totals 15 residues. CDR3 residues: CASSVDEGRTDTQYF. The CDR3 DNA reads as TGTGCCAGCAGCGTAGACGAGGGCCGCACAGATACGCAGTATTTT.

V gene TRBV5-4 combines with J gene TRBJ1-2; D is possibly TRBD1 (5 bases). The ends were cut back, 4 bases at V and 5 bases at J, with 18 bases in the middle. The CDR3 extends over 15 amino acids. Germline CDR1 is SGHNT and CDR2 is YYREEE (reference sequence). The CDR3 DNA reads TGTGCCAGCAGCCCGCGAATCGACAGCGCATATGGCTACACCTTC. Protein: CASSPRIDSAYGYTF.

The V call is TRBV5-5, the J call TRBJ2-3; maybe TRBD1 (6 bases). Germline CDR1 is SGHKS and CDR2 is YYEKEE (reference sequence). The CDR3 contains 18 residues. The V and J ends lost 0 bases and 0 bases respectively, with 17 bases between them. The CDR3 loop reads CASSLDRVPFTSTDTQYF. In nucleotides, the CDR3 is TGTGCCAGCAGCTTGGACAGGGTCCCATTCACTAGCACAGATACGCAGTATTTT.

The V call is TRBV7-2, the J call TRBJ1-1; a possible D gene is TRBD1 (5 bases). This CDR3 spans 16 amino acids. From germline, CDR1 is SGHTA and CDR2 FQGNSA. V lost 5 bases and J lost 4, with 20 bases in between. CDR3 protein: CASSPPARVFRTEAFF. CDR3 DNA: TGTGCCAGCAGCCCGCCGGCCAGGGTGTTTCGCACTGAAGCTTTCTTT.

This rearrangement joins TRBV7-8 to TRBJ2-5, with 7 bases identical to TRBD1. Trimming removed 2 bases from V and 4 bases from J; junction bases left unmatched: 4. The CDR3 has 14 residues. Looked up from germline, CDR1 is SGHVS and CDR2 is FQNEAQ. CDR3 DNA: TGTGCCAGCAGCTTAAGGGGGCCGACAGAGACCCAGTACTTC. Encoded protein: CASSLRGPTETQYF.

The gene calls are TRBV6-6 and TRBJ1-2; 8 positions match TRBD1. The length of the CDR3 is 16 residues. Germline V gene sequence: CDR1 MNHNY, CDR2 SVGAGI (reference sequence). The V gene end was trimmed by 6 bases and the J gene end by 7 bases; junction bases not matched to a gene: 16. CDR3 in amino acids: CASSPPGQGAVGGYTF. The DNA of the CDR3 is TGTGCCAGCAGCCCCCCCGGGCAGGGGGCAGTAGGTGGCTACACCTTC.

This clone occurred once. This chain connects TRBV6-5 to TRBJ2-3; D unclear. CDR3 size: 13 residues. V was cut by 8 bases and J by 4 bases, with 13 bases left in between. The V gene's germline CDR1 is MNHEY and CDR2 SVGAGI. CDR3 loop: CASRDLLSDTQYF. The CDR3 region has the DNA TGTGCCAGCCGAGACTTACTTTCAGATACGCAGTATTTT.

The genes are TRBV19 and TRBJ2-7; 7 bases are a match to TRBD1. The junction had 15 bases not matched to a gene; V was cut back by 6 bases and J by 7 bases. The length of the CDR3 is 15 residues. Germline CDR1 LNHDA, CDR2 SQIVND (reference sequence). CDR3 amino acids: CASSTTTGASAEQYF. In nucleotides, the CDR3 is TGTGCCAGTAGCACTACTACAGGGGCCTCGGCTGAGCAGTACTTC.

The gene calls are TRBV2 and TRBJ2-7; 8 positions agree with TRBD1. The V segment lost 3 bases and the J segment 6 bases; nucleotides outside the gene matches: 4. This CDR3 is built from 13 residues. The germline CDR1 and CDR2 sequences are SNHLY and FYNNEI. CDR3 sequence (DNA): TGTGCCAGCAGTGAGGTCAGGGGGCCCGAGCAGTACTTC. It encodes CASSEVRGPEQYF.

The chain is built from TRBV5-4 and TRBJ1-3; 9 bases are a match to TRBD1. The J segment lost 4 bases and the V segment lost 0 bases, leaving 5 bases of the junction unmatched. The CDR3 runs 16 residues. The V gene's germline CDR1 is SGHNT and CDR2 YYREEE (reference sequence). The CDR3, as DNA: TGTGCCAGCAGCTTGGACGCCGGGACAGGGGGAAACACCATATATTTT. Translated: CASSLDAGTGGNTIYF.

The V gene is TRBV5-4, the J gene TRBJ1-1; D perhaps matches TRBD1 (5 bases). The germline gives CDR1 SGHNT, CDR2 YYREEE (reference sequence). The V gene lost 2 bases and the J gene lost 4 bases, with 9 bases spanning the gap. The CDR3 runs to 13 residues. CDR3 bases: TGTGCCAGCAGCTTCCGCGGGGGCACTGAAGCTTTCTTT. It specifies CASSFRGGTEAFF. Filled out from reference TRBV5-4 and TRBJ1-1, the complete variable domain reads ETGVTQSPTHLIKTRGQQVTLRCSSQSGHNTVSWYQQALGQGPQFIFQYYREEENGRGNFPPRFSGLQFPNYSSELNVNALELDDSALYLCASSFRGGTEAFFGQGTRLTVV.

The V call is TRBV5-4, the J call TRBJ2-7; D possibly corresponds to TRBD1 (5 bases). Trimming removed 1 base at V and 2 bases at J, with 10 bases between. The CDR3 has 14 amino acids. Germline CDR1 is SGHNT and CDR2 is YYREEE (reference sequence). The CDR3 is CASSLTGVTYEQYV. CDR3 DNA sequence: TGTGCCAGCAGCTTGACAGGTGTGACCTACGAGCAGTACGTC.

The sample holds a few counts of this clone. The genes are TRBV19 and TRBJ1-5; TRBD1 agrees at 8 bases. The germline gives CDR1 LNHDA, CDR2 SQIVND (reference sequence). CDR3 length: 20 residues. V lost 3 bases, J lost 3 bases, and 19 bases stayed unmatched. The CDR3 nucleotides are TGTGCCAGTAGTATTGTGTATCCGGTAACAGGGGGGGCGTACAATCAGCCCCAGCATTTT. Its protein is CASSIVYPVTGGAYNQPQHF.

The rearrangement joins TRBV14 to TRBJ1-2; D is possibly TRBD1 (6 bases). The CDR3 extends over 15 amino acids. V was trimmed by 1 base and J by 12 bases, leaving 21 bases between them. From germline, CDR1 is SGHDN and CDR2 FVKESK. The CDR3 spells CASSQAVGQNPVDTF. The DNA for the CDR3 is TGTGCCAGCAGCCAAGCGGTGGGACAAAATCCGGTGGACACCTTC. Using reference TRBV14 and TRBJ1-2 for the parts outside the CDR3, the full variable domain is EAGVTQFPSHSVIEKGQTVTLRCDPISGHDNLYWYRRVMGKEIKFLLHFVKESKQDESGMPNNRFLAERTGGTYSTLKVQPAELEDSGVYFCASSQAVGQNPVDTFGSGTRLTVV.

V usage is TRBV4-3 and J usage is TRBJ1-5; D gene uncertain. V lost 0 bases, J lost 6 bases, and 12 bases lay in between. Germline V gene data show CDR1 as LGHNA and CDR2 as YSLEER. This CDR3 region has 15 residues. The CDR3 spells CASSQDAAPLQPQHF. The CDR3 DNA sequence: TGCGCCAGCAGCCAAGATGCGGCCCCACTTCAGCCCCAGCATTTT.

DNA for the CDR3: TGTGCCAGCAGCTTAGCGAACGATATCAACAGGGGCTTGAGCTCCTATAATTCACCCCTCCACTTT. This gives the protein CASSLANDINRGLSSYNSPLHF. The chain is built from TRBV7-2 and TRBJ1-6; 7 bases map to TRBD1. The CDR3 covers 22 residues. Germline-derived CDR1 and CDR2 are SGHTA and FQGNSA. V lost 0 bases and J lost 0; bases outside the gene matches: 17.

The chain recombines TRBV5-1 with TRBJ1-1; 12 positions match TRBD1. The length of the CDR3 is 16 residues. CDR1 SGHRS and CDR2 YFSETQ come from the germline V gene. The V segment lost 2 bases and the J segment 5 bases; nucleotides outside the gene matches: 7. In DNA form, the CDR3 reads TGCGCCAGCAGCTTTCAGGCGGGACAGGGGGCTACTGAAGCTTTCTTT. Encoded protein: CASSFQAGQGATEAFF.

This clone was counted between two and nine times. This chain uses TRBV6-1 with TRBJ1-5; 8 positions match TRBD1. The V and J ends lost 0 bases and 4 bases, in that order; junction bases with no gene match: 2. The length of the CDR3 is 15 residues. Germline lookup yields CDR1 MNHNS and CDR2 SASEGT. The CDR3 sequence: CASSEAQGANQPQHF. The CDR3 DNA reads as TGTGCCAGCAGTGAAGCTCAGGGGGCGAATCAGCCCCAGCATTTT.

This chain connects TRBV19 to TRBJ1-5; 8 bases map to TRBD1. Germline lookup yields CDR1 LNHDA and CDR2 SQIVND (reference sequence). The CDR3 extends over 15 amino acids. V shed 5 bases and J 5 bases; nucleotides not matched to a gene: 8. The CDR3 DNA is TGTGCCAGTAGTCCCCCGGACAGGGTGGATCAGCCCCAGCATTTT. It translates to CASSPPDRVDQPQHF. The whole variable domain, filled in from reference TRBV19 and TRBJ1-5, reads DGGITQSPKYLFRKEGQNVTLSCEQNLNHDAMYWYRQDPGQGLRLIYYSQIVNDFQKGDIAEGYSVSREKKESFPLTVTSAQKNPTAFYLCASSPPDRVDQPQHFGDGTRLSIL.